This T cell receptor (beta chain) came from a study of blood T cell repertoires in COVID-19 (dated by TCRdb to 2018 to 2020). Regarding the complete study: Collaborator samples came from the United States, Italy and Spain and covered acute and convalescent phases of COVID-19. Nearly every sample came with metadata listing a de-identified subject ID, COVID-19 status, age in years and sex. Where HLA class I and class II types were available, the types were taken from metadata supplied by the sample provider, not from assay-based typing. The dataset comprised deeply sampled blood TCRbeta repertoires from subjects exposed to, actively infected with, or recovered from COVID-19. A freely available public database, intended as a resource for researchers studying the immune response to SARS-CoV-2, is where the repertoires were released. Samples were obtained from the ongoing ImmuneRACE study (first 160 participants) and from about 1,300 subjects provided by 6 global collaborators. The prospective study material was composed of cDNA or gDNA derived from T cells, B-cell-depleted T cells, or PBMCs.

The CDR3, cysteine through phenylalanine, is 14 amino acids long. The CDR3 DNA has 42 bases and is translated from base 1. V gives up 2 bases and J gives up 4 bases, and the segment between their germline ends measures 11 bases. Reading the germline V gene gives CDR1 SGHRS and CDR2 YFSETQ. A word on this clone: Its antigen is still unknown. No quality values exist for individual bases; no much larger clone is one base distant.

The collaborating institutions used their own protocols to collect whole blood in K2EDTA tubes. For TCRbeta analysis, collaborator samples were shipped as frozen whole blood, as isolated PBMCs, or as DNA extracted from either sample type. The immunoSEQ Assay, a bias-controlled multiplex PCR, was used to amplify TCRbeta CDR3 regions from genomic DNA. Per the source publication's procedure: Within the assay, amplification of reference gene primers was used to estimate how many nucleated cells each sample contained. To quantify the absolute abundance of each unique TCRbeta CDR3 rearrangement, sequence reads were collapsed and filtered. For each sample, productive Simpson clonality was calculated as the square root of Simpson's diversity index across productive rearrangements. Sourced from immuneACCESS, this table was stored by TCRdb with only in-frame sequences that have V and J called. A share of the clones is absent; for the studies checked, an unresolved V gene accounts for under half, and the remainder has no known explanation. V and J calls and clone size are those listed in that table; D and trimming were worked out from the DNA. In this sample the table shows roughly 230,000 clones, 88% of which occur a single time. The ten top clones hold under 2% of the sample.

Overall results and qualifications from the work: Clinical and demographic metadata were provided uncurated, with the amount varying by source and participant.

This receptor was obtained from a man between 70 and 80 years old with acute or convalescent COVID-19. The rearrangement combines TRBV5-1 with TRBJ2-3, and TRBD2 may be the D gene, going by 6 matching bases. Sequences were obtained from peripheral blood. The DNA sequence follows: TGCGCCAGCAGCTTCTCGGAGGGTGCAGATACGCAGTATTTT. This sequence encodes CASSFSEGADTQYF.